Listed below are T cell receptor beta chains from one sample, sequenced in a study of blood T cell repertoires in COVID-19. The method was immunoSEQ multiplex PCR; TCRdb's version includes in-frame clones alone and lacks a portion of them. The sample lists about 230,000 clones, roughly 90% seen once, with less than 3.5% in the top ten. The sequencing input was peripheral blood. The origin of the receptors is a woman aged 55-75 years with acute or convalescent COVID-19. Each CDR3 is given with its conserved first and last residue. A D gene is named only where the DNA matches it firmly. Clone size is given for some rows only: seen once, a few or many times, or a class if the clone is expanded.

>TRBJ2-5|TRBV5-6|-|-
TGTGCCAGCAGCTTGGCCTCGGTACAGACCCAGTACTTC
CASSLASVQTQYF
>TRBJ1-4|TRBV5-1|-|-
TGCGCCAGCAGCCCCACGACAGCTCCTAATGAAAAACTGTTTTTT
CASSPTTAPNEKLFF
>TRBJ1-4|TRBV27|-|-
TGTGCCAGCAGTTTATCGGAGGGACCGGGTGAAAAACTGTTTTTT
CASSLSEGPGEKLFF
>TRBJ2-7|TRBV5-6|few|TRBD1
TGTGCCAGCAGCCCGGACAGGGGTGGGTACGAGCAGTACTTC
CASSPDRGGYEQYF
>TRBJ2-7|TRBV30|-|TRBD1
TGTGCCTGGACAGGGGGCTACGAGCAGTACTTC
CAWTGGYEQYF
>TRBJ1-4|TRBV19|once|TRBD1
TGTGCCAGTACTGCTTGGACAGGGACTAATGAAAAACTGTTTTTT
CASTAWTGTNEKLFF
>TRBJ1-4|TRBV7-9|-|TRBD1
TGTGCCAGCAGCGTACAGGGGGCGTTTGAAAAACTGTTTTTT
CASSVQGAFEKLFF
>TRBJ2-1|TRBV4-2|-|-
TGTGCCAGCAGATCCGGAGGCCTGGTTACCTACAATGAGCAGTTCTTC
CASRSGGLVTYNEQFF
>TRBJ2-2|TRBV7-3|-|TRBD2
TGTGCCAGCAGCAAAACTAGCGGGGGACCTTCCGACGGGGAGCTGTTTTTT
CASSKTSGGPSDGELFF
>TRBJ1-5|TRBV6-5|-|-
TGTGCCAGCAGTTACGTACAATCAAATCAGCCCCAGCATTTT
CASSYVQSNQPQHF
>TRBJ1-2|TRBV6-4|-|TRBD1
TGTGCCAGCAGTGACTCCACAGGGGGTCGAGGCTACACCTTC
CASSDSTGGRGYTF
>TRBJ1-6|TRBV5-6|-|TRBD1
TGTGCCAGCAGCTTCGGGACAGGGGGCTTAAGCTCCTATAATTCACCCCTCCACTTT
CASSFGTGGLSSYNSPLHF
>TRBJ2-3|TRBV6-2/TRBV6-3|-|TRBD1
TGTGCCAGCAGTTACTCGATGGGGGACAGGGTTCGGGGTACGCAGTATTTT
CASSYSMGDRVRGTQYF
>TRBJ1-2|TRBV27|-|-
TGTGCCAGCAGCTCAGGGGTTTATAACTATGGCTACACCTTC
CASSSGVYNYGYTF
>TRBJ2-1|TRBV5-1|-|-
TGCGCCAGCAGCTTGAACGGGGGTTCACTCAATGAGCAGTTCTTC
CASSLNGGSLNEQFF
>TRBJ2-7|TRBV19|once|TRBD1
TGTGCCAGTAGTATAATACCCCTCCGCCCGACAGGGGATTCCTACGAGCAGTACTTC
CASSIIPLRPTGDSYEQYF
>TRBJ2-2|TRBV5-1|few|TRBD2
TGCGCCAGCAGCGGTACTAGCGCGGGAGGCACCGGGGAGCTGTTTTTT
CASSGTSAGGTGELFF
>TRBJ1-5|TRBV2|-|-
TGTGCCAGCAGTGAGGTCAGGGTGAATCAGCCCCAGCATTTT
CASSEVRVNQPQHF
>TRBJ2-1|TRBV6-1|-|TRBD2
TGTGCCAGCAGTGATGCGAGGGCACGGGGACTAGCGGGAGATAATGAGCAGTTCTTC
CASSDARARGLAGDNEQFF
>TRBJ1-1|TRBV7-9|-|-
TGTGCCAGCAGCTGGGAGGGCGGTCGGACGAACACTGAAGCTTTCTTT
CASSWEGGRTNTEAFF
>TRBJ2-2|TRBV11-2|-|TRBD2
TGTGCCAGCAGCTTAGGGGCGGGAGAAACCGGGGAGCTGTTTTTT
CASSLGAGETGELFF
>TRBJ1-1|TRBV11-2|-|-
TGTGCCAGCAGCTTATTGTTTGGTCGCGGAGGGAAAACTGAAGCTTTCTTT
CASSLLFGRGGKTEAFF
>TRBJ2-1|TRBV4-1|-|-
TGCGCCAGCAGCCCCTCCCAAGCTGAGCAGTTCTTC
CASSPSQAEQFF
>TRBJ1-5|TRBV11-2|-|TRBD1
TGTGCCAGCAGCTTAGATCCGACAGGGCTCAATCAGCCCCAGCATTTT
CASSLDPTGLNQPQHF
>TRBJ2-1|TRBV19|-|TRBD2
TGTGCCAGTAGTCCCCGGCCTAGCGGGAGGGCCAGCGGCTACAATGAGCAGTTCTTC
CASSPRPSGRASGYNEQFF
>TRBJ1-2|TRBV4-1|-|TRBD1
TGCGCCAGCAGCCAGGCCCGGACAGGCAGTCCTTTGTATGGCTACACCTTC
CASSQARTGSPLYGYTF
>TRBJ1-5|TRBV7-8|-|-
TGTGCCAGCAGCTTATGGCAGGGCGTCGGCAATCAGCCCCAGCATTTT
CASSLWQGVGNQPQHF